A single TCR beta chain is shown here with its context. Its antigen is currently not known. No base qualities exist here, and no much larger clone lies one base off it. This sample was included in a study of OX40 agonist ivuxolimab in advanced cancers. Study-level background: Ivuxolimab was an agonistic, fully human IgG2 monoclonal antibody directed against OX40 (CD134), a costimulatory receptor. Intravenous ivuxolimab was administered to patients every 2 weeks at six dose levels: 0.01, 0.1, 0.3, 1.5, 3 and 10 mg/kg. Of the roughly 51 dose-escalation patients, hepatocellular carcinoma was present in about 20, melanoma in roughly 15, renal cell carcinoma in 9 and head and neck cancer in 9. The dose-escalation cohort was roughly 80% male with a mean age of roughly 60 years, ranging from 23 to 79. Prior anti-PD-1, anti-PD-L1 or anti-CTLA-4 therapy was permitted, and 30% to 45% of dose-escalation patients had received checkpoint inhibitors. Three dose-escalation patients achieved partial responses, one with hepatocellular carcinoma and two with cutaneous melanoma. Peripheral TCRbeta sequencing was intended to test whether TCR sequence diversity was altered and clonal T-cell expansion was caused by ivuxolimab. The paper covers the monotherapy dose-escalation part of the phase I ivuxolimab trial, which included N of about 50 patients. Findings and caveats that apply to the study as a whole: The antigen specificity of the clonally expanded peripheral T cells was not determined. After ivuxolimab, more expanded clones were found on average in CD8+ T cells than in CD4+ T cells. At doses of 0.1 to 3.0 mg/kg, clonal expansion of both CD4+ and CD8+ T cells in blood was seen between baseline and week 6. Low levels of normalized T-cell clonal expansion were also shown by some nonresponding patients. In the 0.1-3.0 mg/kg groups, partial responders had among the lowest normalized peripheral clonal expansion, particularly in CD8+ T cells.

The trial excluded patients who had a history of autoimmune disease or who were on systemic immunosuppression. Peripheral blood for TCR sequencing was collected from all dose cohorts at baseline, on cycle 4 day 1, and on cycle 7 day 1. The samples were drawn from a first-in-human, open-label, multicenter phase I dose-escalation trial of ivuxolimab. Adults with locally advanced or metastatic melanoma, renal cell, hepatocellular, or head and neck squamous cell carcinoma were enrolled in the trial. Before TCR sequencing, CD4+ and CD8+ T cells were separately sorted from peripheral blood. Genomic DNA was extracted from sorted cells for sequencing of the TCRbeta CDR3 region. The immunoSEQ Assay was used to sequence the TCRbeta CDR3 regions. TCRdb re-hosts the immuneACCESS table, in-frame sequences only. Its copies lack some clones; in the studies checked, an unresolved V gene accounts for under half of them, and the cause for the rest is not known. The table for this sample lists roughly 15,000 clones; around four fifths of them were counted only once. The ten largest make up under 30% of the sample.

Sequenced here: CD4+ or CD8+ T cells sorted from blood, sampled in a trial of the OX40 agonist ivuxolimab. The receptor was isolated from an adult with an advanced solid tumor such as melanoma, head and neck, liver or kidney cancer.

CDR3 loop: CASSPASARTEAFF. The nucleotide sequence is TGTGCCAGCAGCCCCGCATCGGCCCGGACTGAAGCTTTCTTT. The chain employs TRBV7-9 and TRBJ1-1, with no confident D gene call. Based on the germline V gene (reference sequence), the CDR1 and CDR2 sequences are SEHNR and FQNEAQ. V is shortened by 5 bases, J by 5 bases, and the region joining them spans 15 bases. The CDR3 runs 14 amino acids, cysteine and phenylalanine included. The read is trimmed to its CDR3 DNA, 42 bases read in frame from base 1. The full variable domain, completed from the reference TRBV7-9 and TRBJ1-1 proteins outside the CDR3, reads DTGVSQNPRHKITKRGQNVTFRCDPISEHNRLYWYRQTLGQGPEFLTYFQNEAQLEKSRLLSDRFSAERPKGSFSTLEIQRTEQGDSAMYLCASSPASARTEAFFGQGTRLTVV.